Here is one TCR beta chain with its context. These data originate in a study of blood T cell repertoires in COVID-19. Study-wide background: Both acute and convalescent COVID-19 samples were obtained from the United States, Italy and Spain. PBMCs, B-cell-depleted T cells, or T cells were the source of the cDNA or gDNA that made up the material.

The germline gives CDR1 MDHEN, CDR2 SYDVKM. Trimming removed 6 bases from V and 8 bases from J; junction bases left unmatched: 8. This CDR3 has 16 amino acids. Authors' processing steps: Estimation of nucleated cell counts relied on the amplification of reference gene primers. Sequencing used immunoSEQ multiplex PCR; TCRdb keeps in-frame clones, though not all of them. V and J calls and clone size follow that table, whereas D and trimming were derived from the DNA. The sample consists of about 15,000 clones, approximately 88% of them appearing once. The clonotype comes from a human donor in a cohort sampled during active COVID-19. Material: peripheral blood. The rearrangement links TRBV28 to TRBJ2-3, with 16 nucleotides matching TRBD2. The CDR3 region has the DNA TGTGCCAGCAGGTCTGGGACTAGCGGGAGGGCCTCTACGCAGTATTTT. It encodes CASRSGTSGRASTQYF.